The 17 T cell receptor beta chains below come from one sample, sequenced in a study of blood T cell repertoires in COVID-19. Some clones are missing from TCRdb's copy, which holds only in-frame ones; the method was immunoSEQ multiplex PCR. The repertoire has fewer than 350,000 clones, roughly 86% of them found once; the top ten carry 9.9%. Sample: peripheral blood. These receptors were taken from a man younger than 45 with COVID-19, enrolled during active disease.

The gene calls are TRBV7-9 and TRBJ1-5; 9 bases are a match to TRBD1. CDR1 and CDR2 from the germline V gene are SEHNR and FQNEAQ (reference sequence). V shed 5 bases, J shed 6 bases, and the junction held 8 bases outside the gene matches. This CDR3 region has 15 residues. CDR3 sequence: CASSAPGQGSQPQHF. In DNA form, the CDR3 reads TGTGCCAGCAGCGCCCCGGGACAGGGAAGTCAGCCCCAGCATTTT.

V and J are TRBV11-2 and TRBJ2-6, with TRBD1 matching over 10 bases. This CDR3 spans 18 amino acids. The V gene's germline CDR1 is SGHAT and CDR2 FQNNGV. V shed 2 bases, J shed 0 bases, and the junction held 4 bases outside the gene matches. The CDR3 coding sequence is TGTGCCAGCAGCTTACGGGGACAGGGGCCCTCTGGGGCCAACGTCCTGACTTTC. Its translation: CASSLRGQGPSGANVLTF. Looking up the rest from reference TRBV11-2 and TRBJ2-6 gives the full variable domain: EAGVAQSPRYKIIEKRQSVAFWCNPISGHATLYWYQQILGQGPKLLIQFQNNGVVDDSQLPKDRFSAERLKGVDSTLKIQPAKLEDSAVYLCASSLRGQGPSGANVLTFGAGSRLTVL.

The V gene is TRBV28, the J gene TRBJ1-4; D is perhaps TRBD1 (6 bases). CDR3 length: 14 residues. CDR1 MDHEN and CDR2 SYDVKM come from the germline V gene. V gave up 6 bases and J gave up 7 bases, with 15 bases separating them. The CDR3 coding sequence is TGTGCCAGCAGCCCTCAGGGGTGGGGTGAAAAACTGTTTTTT. This sequence encodes CASSPQGWGEKLFF.

In its sample, this clone was seen a few times. DNA of the CDR3: TGTGCCAGCAGTCGACGGACAGGGGAGCAGTTCTTC. Translating gives CASSRRTGEQFF. The gene calls are TRBV6-5 and TRBJ2-1; TRBD1 aligns across 8 bases. Germline-derived CDR1 and CDR2 are MNHEY and SVGAGI. Losses at the gene ends were 5 bases for V and 10 bases for J; bases not matched to a gene: 4. This CDR3 has 12 residues.

The chain uses TRBV3-1 (or the pseudogene TRBV3-2) and TRBJ1-1; D is uncertain. In germline, CDR1 is LGHDT, CDR2 YNNKEL (reference sequence). Trimming cost V 1 base and J 4 bases, with 10 bases left between them. This CDR3 contains 14 residues. The CDR3 bases are TGTGCCAGCAGCCAAGGGCCCCGGGGCACTGAAGCTTTCTTT. It specifies CASSQGPRGTEAFF.

This chain joins TRBV24-1 and TRBJ2-1; D is possibly TRBD1 (6 bases). Germline assignment: CDR1 KGHDR and CDR2 SFDVKD. The CDR3 runs 12 residues. V lost 9 bases and J lost 9, with 14 bases in between. DNA of the CDR3: TGTGCCACCGAAGCCAGGGGCCCTGAGCAGTTCTTC. This gives the protein CATEARGPEQFF.

This chain connects TRBV6-2 or TRBV6-3 to TRBJ1-5; D gene ambiguous. The CDR3 is 15 residues long. V lost 4 bases, J lost 2 bases, and 12 bases lay in between. Germline loops: CDR1 MNHEY, CDR2 SVGEGT. DNA for the CDR3: TGTGCCAGCAGTTTATACGGGGTTGGCAATCAGCCCCAGCATTTT. Translation: CASSLYGVGNQPQHF.

The gene calls are TRBV19 and TRBJ1-1, with 11 bases aligning to TRBD1. The V gene's germline CDR1 is LNHDA and CDR2 SQIVND (reference sequence). The trim removed 6 bases at V and 1 base at J, leaving 13 bases unmatched. The CDR3 spans 18 residues. CDR3 DNA: TGTGCCAGTAGCCCCACAAGGGACAGGGGGGAAGGGAACACTGAAGCTTTCTTT. Translated: CASSPTRDRGEGNTEAFF.

This chain joins TRBV9 and TRBJ2-5; 7 bases fit TRBD2. This CDR3 has 15 residues. The germline gives CDR1 SGDLS, CDR2 YYNGEE. V dropped 0 bases and J dropped 4; count of bases not matched to a gene: 6. The CDR3 is CASSVGLARLETQYF. In DNA, the CDR3 is TGTGCCAGCAGCGTAGGACTAGCTCGGCTAGAGACCCAGTACTTC. Drawing the rest from reference TRBV9 and TRBJ2-5, the complete variable domain is DSGVTQTPKHLITATGQRVTLRCSPRSGDLSVYWYQQSLDQGLQFLIQYYNGEERAKGNILERFSAQQFPDLHSELNLSSLELGDSALYFCASSVGLARLETQYFGPGTRLLVL.

This rearrangement joins TRBV5-4 to TRBJ2-5, with 7 positions matching TRBD2. CDR1 is SGHNT and CDR2 is YYREEE in the germline V gene (reference sequence). This CDR3 has 15 residues. The J segment lost 4 bases and the V segment lost 5 bases, leaving 11 bases of the junction unmatched. The CDR3 DNA is TGTGCCAGCAGATCGCGGCGGGGGACCTCAGAGACCCAGTACTTC. Protein: CASRSRRGTSETQYF.

The chain recombines TRBV14 with TRBJ2-2; 8 bases agree with TRBD2. Germline V gene sequence: CDR1 SGHDN, CDR2 FVKESK. CDR3 length: 19 residues. Trimming cost V 1 base and J 1 base; bases outside gene matches: 11. CDR3 sequence reads: CASSQGGGKAGGNTGELFF. The CDR3 region has the DNA TGTGCCAGCAGCCAAGGCGGAGGGAAGGCGGGGGGGAACACCGGGGAGCTGTTTTTT. Variable domain in full (rest from reference TRBV14 and TRBJ2-2): EAGVTQFPSHSVIEKGQTVTLRCDPISGHDNLYWYRRVMGKEIKFLLHFVKESKQDESGMPNNRFLAERTGGTYSTLKVQPAELEDSGVYFCASSQGGGKAGGNTGELFFGEGSRLTVL.

This chain links TRBV7-9 with TRBJ2-3, with 14 bases identical to TRBD2. Per the germline V gene, CDR1 is SEHNR and CDR2 is FQNEAQ (reference sequence). V gave up 5 bases and J gave up 5 bases; unmatched junction bases: 6. CDR3 size: 16 residues. This CDR3 reads CASSPLGTSGGDTQYF. In nucleotides, the CDR3 is TGTGCCAGCAGCCCCCTCGGGACTAGCGGGGGAGATACGCAGTATTTT. The entire variable domain, with the rest obtained from reference TRBV7-9 and TRBJ2-3, is as follows: DTGVSQNPRHKITKRGQNVTFRCDPISEHNRLYWYRQTLGQGPEFLTYFQNEAQLEKSRLLSDRFSAERPKGSFSTLEIQRTEQGDSAMYLCASSPLGTSGGDTQYFGPGTRLTVL.

This sequence joins TRBV7-7 and TRBJ2-3, with unresolved D. The CDR3 length is 13 residues. Trimming shortened V by 1 base and J by 6 bases, and 8 bases separated the two germline ends. Germline CDR1 reads SSHAT; CDR2 reads FNYEAQ (reference sequence). CDR3 loop: CASSLEALDTQYF. The CDR3 DNA sequence: TGTGCCAGCAGCTTAGAAGCTCTGGATACGCAGTATTTT. Drawing the rest from reference TRBV7-7 and TRBJ2-3, the complete variable domain is GAGVSQSPRYKVTKRGQDVTLRCDPISSHATLYWYQQALGQGPEFLTYFNYEAQPDKSGLPSDRFSAERPEGSISTLTIQRTEQRDSAMYRCASSLEALDTQYFGPGTRLTVL.

V gene TRBV6-5 combines with J gene TRBJ2-7, with a weak D call TRBD1 (5 bases). The CDR3 has 14 amino acids. Germline lookup yields CDR1 MNHEY and CDR2 SVGAGI. Trimming cost V 2 bases and J 2 bases, with 10 bases left between them. The DNA of the CDR3 is TGTGCCAGCAGTTACGACGAGACAGCCTACGAGCAGTACTTC. Translation: CASSYDETAYEQYF.

The chain uses TRBV18 and TRBJ1-4; 9 positions agree with TRBD1. Germline CDR1 KGHSH, CDR2 LQKENI. Losses at the gene ends were 3 bases for V and 6 bases for J; bases not matched to a gene: 8. The length of the CDR3 is 16 residues. The chain's CDR3 is CASSPFPGQGYEKLFF. Here the CDR3 DNA reads TGTGCCAGCTCACCTTTCCCGGGACAGGGTTATGAAAAACTGTTTTTT.

The chain links TRBV5-1 to TRBJ1-4; D unresolved. CDR1 SGHRS and CDR2 YFSETQ come from the germline V gene. The CDR3 runs 17 residues. Trimming shortened V by 4 bases and J by 0 bases, and 16 bases separated the two germline ends. The CDR3 spells CASSPGASWATNEKLFF. The CDR3, as DNA: TGCGCCAGCAGCCCGGGAGCGTCATGGGCAACTAATGAAAAACTGTTTTTT.

The chain carries TRBV2 and TRBJ2-2; D not certain. This CDR3 comprises 14 residues. Germline lookup yields CDR1 SNHLY and CDR2 FYNNEI. Deletions cut 5 bases from V and 2 bases from J, with 9 bases between. The CDR3 protein is CASSRLLNTGELFF. In DNA, the CDR3 is TGTGCCAGCAGTCGACTTCTAAACACCGGGGAGCTGTTTTTT. Based on the CDR3 plus reference TRBV2 and TRBJ2-2, the full variable domain is EPEVTQTPSHQVTQMGQEVILRCVPISNHLYFYWYRQILGQKVEFLVSFYNNEISEKSEIFDDQFSVERPDGSNFTLKIRSTKLEDSAMYFCASSRLLNTGELFFGEGSRLTVL.